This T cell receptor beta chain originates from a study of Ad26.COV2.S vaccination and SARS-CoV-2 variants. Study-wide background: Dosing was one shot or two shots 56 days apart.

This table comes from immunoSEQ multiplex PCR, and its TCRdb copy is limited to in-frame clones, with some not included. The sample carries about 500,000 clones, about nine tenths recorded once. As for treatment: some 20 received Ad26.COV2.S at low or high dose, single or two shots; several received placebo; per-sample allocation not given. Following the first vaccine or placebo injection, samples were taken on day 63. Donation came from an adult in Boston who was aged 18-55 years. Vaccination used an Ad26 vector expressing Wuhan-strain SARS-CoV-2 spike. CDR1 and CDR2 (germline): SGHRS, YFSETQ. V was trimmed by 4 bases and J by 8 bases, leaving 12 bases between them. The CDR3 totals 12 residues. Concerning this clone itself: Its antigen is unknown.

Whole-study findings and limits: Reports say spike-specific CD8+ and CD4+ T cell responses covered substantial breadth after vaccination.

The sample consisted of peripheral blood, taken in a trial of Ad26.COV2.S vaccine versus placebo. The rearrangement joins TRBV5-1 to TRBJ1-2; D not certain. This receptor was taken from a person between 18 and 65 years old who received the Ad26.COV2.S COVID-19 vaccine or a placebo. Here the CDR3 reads CASSGGPGGYTF. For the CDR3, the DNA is TGCGCCAGCAGCGGAGGGCCGGGAGGCTACACCTTC.